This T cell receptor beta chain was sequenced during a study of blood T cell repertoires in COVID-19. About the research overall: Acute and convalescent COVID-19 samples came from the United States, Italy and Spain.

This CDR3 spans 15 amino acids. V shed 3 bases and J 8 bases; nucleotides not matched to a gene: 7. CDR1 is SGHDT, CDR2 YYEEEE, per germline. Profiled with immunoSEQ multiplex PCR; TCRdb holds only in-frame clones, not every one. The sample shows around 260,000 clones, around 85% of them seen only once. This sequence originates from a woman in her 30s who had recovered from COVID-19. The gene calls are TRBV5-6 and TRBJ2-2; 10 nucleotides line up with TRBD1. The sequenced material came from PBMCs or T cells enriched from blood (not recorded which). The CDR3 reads CASSSDRGVIGELFF. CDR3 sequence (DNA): TGTGCCAGCAGCTCGGACAGGGGGGTAATAGGGGAGCTGTTTTTT.